These 18 T cell receptor beta chains share one sample of origin, sequenced in a study of cytotoxic CD8 clonotypes in ibrutinib-treated CLL. Generated by immunoSEQ multiplex PCR, the TCRdb table keeps only in-frame clones and is missing some. The repertoire consists of 160,000 or so clones, with around 84% occurring once and the leading ten covering 2% to 2.5%. The sequencing used PBMCs, collected after 12 months of ibrutinib treatment. The receptor source for this set is a human donor with chronic lymphocytic leukemia.

The table lists this clone with a few counts. CDR3 DNA sequence: TGCGCCAGCACGAGACAGGGCGCGGGAGGGGAGACCCAGTACTTC. Its protein product is CASTRQGAGGETQYF. This chain uses TRBV5-1 with TRBJ2-5; TRBD2 aligns across 9 bases. CDR1 and CDR2 (germline): SGHRS, YFSETQ. The CDR3 runs to 15 residues. V trimming: 6 bases; J trimming: 5 bases; junction bases outside the gene matches: 11.

The rearrangement uses TRBV5-1 and TRBJ2-7, with TRBD2 matching 7 bases. Germline V gives CDR1 SGHRS, CDR2 YFSETQ. The CDR3 extends over 14 amino acids. V was pared by 4 bases and J by 2 bases, with 6 bases of the junction left unmatched. CDR3 region: CASSPRGGAYEQYF. CDR3 DNA: TGCGCCAGCAGCCCCCGTGGGGGGGCCTACGAGCAGTACTTC.

The chain couples TRBV19 to TRBJ1-2, with TRBD1 matching over 9 bases. This CDR3 has 17 residues. Germline values: CDR1 LNHDA, CDR2 SQIVND (reference sequence). The trim removed 8 bases at V and 2 bases at J, leaving 15 bases unmatched. The CDR3 DNA follows: TGTGCCAGTGGAATAGGAGCCGGGACAGGGCCCAACTATGGCTACACCTTC. Its translation: CASGIGAGTGPNYGYTF.

CDR3 protein: CASSPPAGGGEQYF. Written as DNA, the CDR3 is TGTGCCAGCTCACCACCTGCCGGGGGAGGCGAGCAGTACTTC. The V and J genes are TRBV18 and TRBJ2-7; a possible D gene is TRBD2 (6 bases). Looked up from germline, CDR1 is KGHSH and CDR2 is LQKENI. This CDR3 region has 14 residues. Between the trimmed V and J ends, which lost 0 bases and 6 bases, there was a span of 12 bases.

The chain carries TRBV30 and TRBJ1-2; D ambiguous. Trimming pared 1 base from V and 4 bases from J, leaving 7 bases between. The CDR3 contains 12 residues. The germline V gene has CDR1 GTSNPN and CDR2 SVGIG (reference sequence). The CDR3: CAWSDSSYGYTF. CDR3 DNA: TGTGCCTGGAGTGATAGTTCCTATGGCTACACCTTC.

The chain couples TRBV18 to TRBJ2-5; D is unresolved. V lost 2 bases, J lost 3 bases, and 4 bases lay in between. CDR1 is KGHSH and CDR2 is LQKENI in the germline V gene. The CDR3 sequence is 12 residues long. The DNA of the CDR3 is TGTGCCAGCTCACCATCTGAAGAGACCCAGTACTTC. The encoded protein is CASSPSEETQYF.

This clone was observed a handful of times. V usage is TRBV10-3 and J usage is TRBJ1-6, with D perhaps TRBD1 (5 bases). Trimming took off 4 bases at V and 7 bases at J, with 8 bases between the two ends. Germline V gene lookup returns CDR1 ENHRY and CDR2 SYGVKD. The CDR3 length is 13 residues. As DNA, the CDR3 is TGTGCCATCAGTGGTGGGGCCAATTCACCCCTCCACTTT. Its protein is CAISGGANSPLHF.

V gene TRBV15 combines with J gene TRBJ2-1, with D possibly TRBD2 on 5 matching bases. Germline CDR1 is LNHNV and CDR2 is YYDKDF (reference sequence). The CDR3 runs 16 residues. The ends were cut back, 6 bases at V and 7 bases at J, with 22 bases in the middle. CDR3 sequence (DNA): TGTGCCACCAGGGATCTAGGAGGTCACAGAGAGAATGAGCAGTTCTTC. This codes for CATRDLGGHRENEQFF. The variable domain in full, completed from reference TRBV15 and TRBJ2-1, reads DAMVIQNPRYQVTQFGKPVTLSCSQTLNHNVMYWYQQKSSQAPKLLFHYYDKDFNNEADTPDNFQSRRPNTSFCFLDIRSPGLGDTAMYLCATRDLGGHRENEQFFGPGTRLTVL.

This chain links TRBV6-5 with TRBJ2-3; TRBD1 agrees at 9 bases. This CDR3 has 13 amino acids. J lost 5 bases, V lost 6 bases, and 3 bases had no gene match. From germline, CDR1 is MNHEY and CDR2 SVGAGI. The CDR3 bases are TGTGCCAGCAGACAGGGGGCAAGAGATACGCAGTATTTT. Amino acid sequence: CASRQGARDTQYF.

The V call is TRBV10-1, the J call TRBJ2-3; 16 bases agree with TRBD2. Losses at the gene ends were 0 bases for V and 3 bases for J; bases not matched to a gene: 3. This CDR3 spans 18 amino acids. CDR1 is WNHNN, CDR2 SYGVQD, per germline (reference sequence). The CDR3 loop is CASSESKGLAGGTDTQYF. CDR3 DNA: TGCGCCAGCAGTGAGTCGAAGGGACTAGCGGGAGGGACAGATACGCAGTATTTT.

The V gene is TRBV18, the J gene TRBJ2-3; 7 bases match TRBD1. The CDR3 runs to 14 residues. Germline lookup yields CDR1 KGHSH and CDR2 LQKENI. V gave up 3 bases and J gave up 2 bases; unmatched junction bases: 2. CDR3 amino acids: CASSPDRLTDTQYF. The CDR3 DNA reads as TGTGCCAGCTCACCGGACAGGCTCACAGATACGCAGTATTTT.

The J gene is TRBJ2-1, the V gene TRBV18; D perhaps matches TRBD1 (5 bases). This CDR3 contains 17 residues. V lost 1 base, J lost 7 bases, and 20 bases lay in between. The germline gives CDR1 KGHSH, CDR2 LQKENI. The CDR3 nucleotides are TGTGCCAGCTCACCACTTTTGGGGCGGAACGGGTTTAATGAGCAGTTCTTC. Translation gives CASSPLLGRNGFNEQFF. Drawing the rest from reference TRBV18 and TRBJ2-1, the complete variable domain is NAGVMQNPRHLVRRRGQEARLRCSPMKGHSHVYWYRQLPEEGLKFMVYLQKENIIDESGMPKERFSAEFPKEGPSILRIQQVVRGDSAAYFCASSPLLGRNGFNEQFFGPGTRLTVL.

Of note for this clone: Possible read error: a much larger clone is one base away. J is TRBJ2-3 and V is TRBV9; TRBD2 agrees at 10 bases. The germline V gene encodes CDR1 SGDLS and CDR2 YYNGEE. The CDR3 has 15 amino acids. Trimming removed 4 bases from V and 5 bases from J; junction bases left unmatched: 7. CDR3 in DNA: TGTGCCAGCAGCCCCGGGACTAGCGACGGAGATACGCAGTATTTT. The encoded protein is CASSPGTSDGDTQYF.

The chain is built from TRBV27 and TRBJ1-2; TRBD1 is a possible D gene (6 bases). Trimming took off 0 bases at V and 4 bases at J, with 18 bases between the two ends. The CDR3 has 17 residues. The germline V gene encodes CDR1 MNHEY and CDR2 SMNVEV (reference sequence). This chain's CDR3 is CASSLSVTGIPLYGYTF. CDR3 bases: TGTGCCAGCAGTTTATCGGTGACAGGCATCCCCCTCTATGGCTACACCTTC.

This sequence joins TRBV7-2 and TRBJ2-1, with 14 bases fitting TRBD2. CDR1 and CDR2 from the germline V gene are SGHTA and FQGNSA. Trimming removed 6 bases from V and 8 bases from J; junction bases left unmatched: 12. This CDR3 comprises 17 residues. The CDR3 reads CASSPGLAGATSDEQFF. CDR3 nucleotides: TGTGCCAGCAGTCCGGGACTAGCGGGGGCTACTTCCGATGAGCAGTTCTTC. The full variable domain, completed using reference TRBV7-2 and TRBJ2-1, is GAGVSQSPSNKVTEKGKDVELRCDPISGHTALYWYRQSLGQGLEFLIYFQGNSAPDKSGLPSDRFSAERTGGSVSTLTIQRTQQEDSAVYLCASSPGLAGATSDEQFFGPGTRLTVL.

This clone is termed medium-sized (0.01 to 0.1%). This chain links TRBV5-4 with TRBJ2-1, with D tentatively TRBD2 (6 bases). The CDR3 extends over 15 amino acids. V was pared by 4 bases and J by 4 bases, with 15 bases between. Per germline, CDR1 SGHNT and CDR2 YYREEE (reference sequence). CDR3 protein: CASSPPTGLYNEQFF. In nucleotides, the CDR3 is TGTGCCAGCAGCCCCCCAACGGGACTTTACAATGAGCAGTTCTTC.

The V gene is TRBV18, the J gene TRBJ2-7, with D perhaps TRBD2 (6 bases). V lost 6 bases to trimming and J lost 3 bases, with 12 bases between them. Germline V CDR1 and CDR2: KGHSH, LQKENI. The CDR3 has 13 residues. The CDR3 here is CASSLPGGYEQYF. In nucleotides, the CDR3 is TGTGCCAGCTCGCTCCCCGGGGGCTACGAGCAGTACTTC. Full variable domain (rest looked up from reference TRBV18 and TRBJ2-7): NAGVMQNPRHLVRRRGQEARLRCSPMKGHSHVYWYRQLPEEGLKFMVYLQKENIIDESGMPKERFSAEFPKEGPSILRIQQVVRGDSAAYFCASSLPGGYEQYFGPGTRLTVT.

The V call is TRBV30, the J call TRBJ1-4, with 10 bases identical to TRBD1. V dropped 5 bases and J dropped 10; count of bases not matched to a gene: 10. This CDR3 contains 14 residues. The germline gives CDR1 GTSNPN, CDR2 SVGIG (reference sequence). The CDR3 DNA sequence: TGTGCCTGGGGAGGGACAGGGGTCTCGGCAAAACTGTTTTTT. Protein product: CAWGGTGVSAKLFF.